What follows is one T cell receptor beta chain and its context. From germline, CDR1 is KGHDR and CDR2 SFDVKD. Trimming cost V 9 bases and J 8 bases; bases outside gene matches: 13. The CDR3 is 15 residues long. Sequencing used immunoSEQ multiplex PCR; TCRdb keeps in-frame clones, though not all of them. The sample holds fewer than 250,000 clones; more than 70% are singletons and the top ten take roughly 2%. The data belong to a study of blood T cell repertoires in COVID-19. Participant-given clinical history determined each cohort assignment. Donors in Cohort 3 who had recovered were those with two negative PCRs, healthcare professional clearance, or resolution of their symptoms.

The TCR was taken from a woman in her forties or fifties who had recovered from COVID-19. Material for sequencing was PBMCs or T cells enriched from blood (not recorded which). This chain joins TRBV24-1 and TRBJ2-1, with 9 positions matching TRBD1. CDR3 amino acids: CATGDPGQGNDEQFF. Here the CDR3 DNA reads TGTGCCACCGGAGATCCGGGACAGGGTAACGATGAGCAGTTCTTC.